This paragraph reports one T cell receptor (beta chain). Antigen: not known. Other DNA sequences in the same sample also yield this CDR3. It was with 60 Vbeta and 13 Jbeta primers that the PCR ran. This table comes from immunoSEQ multiplex PCR, and its TCRdb copy is limited to in-frame clones, with some not included. The table has 150,000 to 200,000 clones, roughly 80% seen once; the top ten hold approximately 6.3%. The data originate from a study of cytomegalovirus exposure and HLA in healthy donors. The trim removed 8 bases at V and 7 bases at J, leaving 7 bases unmatched. Germline loops: CDR1 MNHEY, CDR2 SMNVEV (reference sequence). The CDR3 loop spans 14 amino acids. Broader study findings: Researchers counted 180 or so TCR beta chains as cytomegalovirus-associated.

The source of this sequence is a man aged 40-49 years in good health and CMV-seropositive. The chain couples TRBV27 to TRBJ1-3; 11 bases align to TRBD1. Source material: PBMCs. In DNA form, the CDR3 reads TGTGCCAGCCATTCCGGGACAGGGGGGAACACCATATATTTT. Translation gives CASHSGTGGNTIYF.